In this sample, the clone carrying this TCR beta chain turned up many times. The CDR3 is made up of 14 amino acids. Germline lookup yields CDR1 LNHDA and CDR2 SQIVND (reference sequence). V lost 6 bases and J 1 base, leaving 12 bases between the germline ends. The template used for profiling TCR beta VDJ and CDR3 was genomic DNA. TCRdb fed the reads into MiXCR, producing one record per CDR3 protein. The table records approximately 470,000 distinct CDR3 sequences, less than 35% of them present only once. The sample belongs to a study of CD8+CD57+ T cells in acquired aplastic anemia. The patients chosen for sequencing had shown expansion of CD8+CD57+ cells (detected by flow cytometry).

Sequences were obtained from sorted CD4+, CD8+, or CD8+CD57+ T cells (not recorded which) from PBMCs. The TCR originated in a human donor with aplastic anemia. The chain joins TRBV19 to TRBJ1-1, with D possibly TRBD1 on 5 matching bases. CDR3 residues: CASRSQGANTEAFF. The CDR3 region has the DNA TGTGCCAGTAGAAGCCAGGGCGCGAACACTGAAGCTTTCTTT.